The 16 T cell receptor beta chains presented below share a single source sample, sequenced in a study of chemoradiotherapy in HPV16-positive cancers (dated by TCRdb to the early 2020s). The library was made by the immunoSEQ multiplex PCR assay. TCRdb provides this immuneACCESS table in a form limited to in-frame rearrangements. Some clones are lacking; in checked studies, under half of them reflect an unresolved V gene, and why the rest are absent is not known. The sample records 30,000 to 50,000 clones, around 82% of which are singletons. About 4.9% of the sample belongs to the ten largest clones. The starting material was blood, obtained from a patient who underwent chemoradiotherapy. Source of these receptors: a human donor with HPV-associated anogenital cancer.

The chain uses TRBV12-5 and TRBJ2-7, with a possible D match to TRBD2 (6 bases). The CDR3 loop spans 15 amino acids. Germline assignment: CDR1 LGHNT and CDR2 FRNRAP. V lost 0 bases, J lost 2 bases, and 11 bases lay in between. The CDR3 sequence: CASGLVVGGTYEQYF. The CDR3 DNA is TGTGCTAGTGGTTTGGTAGTCGGGGGAACCTACGAGCAGTACTTC. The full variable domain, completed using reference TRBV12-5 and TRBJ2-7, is DARVTQTPRHKVTEMGQEVTMRCQPILGHNTVFWYRQTMMQGLELLAYFRNRAPLDDSGMPKDRFSAEMPDATLATLKIQPSEPRDSAVYFCASGLVVGGTYEQYFGPGTRLTVT.

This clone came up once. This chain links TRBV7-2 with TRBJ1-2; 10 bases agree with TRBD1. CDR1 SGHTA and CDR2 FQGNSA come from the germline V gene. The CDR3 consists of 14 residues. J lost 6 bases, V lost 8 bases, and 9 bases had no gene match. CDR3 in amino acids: CASYRQGAFNGYTF. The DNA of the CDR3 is TGTGCCAGCTACCGACAGGGGGCTTTTAATGGCTACACCTTC.

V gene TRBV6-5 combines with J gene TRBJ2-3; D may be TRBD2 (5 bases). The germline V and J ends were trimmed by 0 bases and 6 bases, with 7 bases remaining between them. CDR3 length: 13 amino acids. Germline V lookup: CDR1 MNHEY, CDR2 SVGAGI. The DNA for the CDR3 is TGTGCCAGCAGTTACTCCACGGGGGATACGCAGTATTTT. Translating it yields CASSYSTGDTQYF.

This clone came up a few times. In DNA form, the CDR3 reads TGCGCCAGCAGTTCGCAGGGGGCCGACCTATATGGCTACACCTTC. It yields the protein CASSSQGADLYGYTF. The V gene is TRBV5-1, the J gene TRBJ1-2; TRBD1 aligns across 8 bases. Looked up from germline, CDR1 is SGHRS and CDR2 is YFSETQ. V gave up 5 bases and J gave up 5 bases; unmatched junction bases: 11. The CDR3 loop spans 15 amino acids. The whole variable domain, filled in from reference TRBV5-1 and TRBJ1-2, reads KAGVTQTPRYLIKTRGQQVTLSCSPISGHRSVSWYQQTPGQGLQFLFEYFSETQRNKGNFPGRFSGRQFSNSRSEMNVSTLELGDSALYLCASSSQGADLYGYTFGSGTRLTVV.

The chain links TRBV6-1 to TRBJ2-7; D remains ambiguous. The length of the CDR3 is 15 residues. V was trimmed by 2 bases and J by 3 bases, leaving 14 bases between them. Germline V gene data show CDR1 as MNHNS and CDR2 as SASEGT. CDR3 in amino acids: CASSEPYPQHYEQYF. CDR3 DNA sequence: TGTGCCAGCAGTGAACCTTACCCCCAGCACTACGAGCAGTACTTC.

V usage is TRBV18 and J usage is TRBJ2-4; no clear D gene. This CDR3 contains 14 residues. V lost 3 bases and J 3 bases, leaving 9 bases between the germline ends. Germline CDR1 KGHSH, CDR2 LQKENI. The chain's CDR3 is CASSPAYSKNIQYF. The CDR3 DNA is TGTGCCAGCTCACCGGCGTACAGCAAAAACATTCAGTACTTC.

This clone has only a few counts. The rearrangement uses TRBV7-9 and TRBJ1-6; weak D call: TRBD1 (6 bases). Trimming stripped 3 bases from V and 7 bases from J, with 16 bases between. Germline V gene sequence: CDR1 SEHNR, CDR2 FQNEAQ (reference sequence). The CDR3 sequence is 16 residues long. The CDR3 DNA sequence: TGTGCCAGCAGCTTTGGGAATATGGGGGGCAATTCACCCCTCCACTTT. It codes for CASSFGNMGGNSPLHF.

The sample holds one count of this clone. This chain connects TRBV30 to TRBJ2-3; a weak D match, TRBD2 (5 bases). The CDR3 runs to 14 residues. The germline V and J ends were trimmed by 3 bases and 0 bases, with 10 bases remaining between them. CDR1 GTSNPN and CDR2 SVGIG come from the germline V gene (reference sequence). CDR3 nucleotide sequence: TGTGCCTGGAGGAACCCGGGGAGCACAGATACGCAGTATTTT. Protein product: CAWRNPGSTDTQYF.

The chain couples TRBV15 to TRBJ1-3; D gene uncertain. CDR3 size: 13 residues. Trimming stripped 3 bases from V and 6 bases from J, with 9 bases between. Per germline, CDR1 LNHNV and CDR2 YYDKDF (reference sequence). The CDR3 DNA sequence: TGTGCCACCAGCAGGGATATTGTAAACACCATATATTTT. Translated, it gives CATSRDIVNTIYF.

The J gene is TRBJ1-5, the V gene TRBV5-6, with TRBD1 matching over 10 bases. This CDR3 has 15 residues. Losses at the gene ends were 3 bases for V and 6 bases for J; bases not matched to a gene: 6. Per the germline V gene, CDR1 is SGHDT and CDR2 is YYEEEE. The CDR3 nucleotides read TGTGCCAGCAGCTCCGGGACAGGGGTCACTCAGCCCCAGCATTTT. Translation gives CASSSGTGVTQPQHF.

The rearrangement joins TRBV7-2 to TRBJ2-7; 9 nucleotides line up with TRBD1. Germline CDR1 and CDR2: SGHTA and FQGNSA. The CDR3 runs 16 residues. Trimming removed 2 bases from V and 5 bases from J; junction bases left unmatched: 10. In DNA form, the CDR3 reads TGTGCCAGCAGCTTATTACGGGACAGGGATGACAACGAGCAGTACTTC. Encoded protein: CASSLLRDRDDNEQYF.

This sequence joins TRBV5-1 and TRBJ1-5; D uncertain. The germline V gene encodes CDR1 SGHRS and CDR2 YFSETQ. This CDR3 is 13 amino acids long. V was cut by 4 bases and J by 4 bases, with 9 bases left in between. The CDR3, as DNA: TGCGCCAGCAGCCCGGCAATTAATCAGCCCCAGCATTTT. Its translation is CASSPAINQPQHF. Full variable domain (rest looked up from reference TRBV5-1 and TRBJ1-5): KAGVTQTPRYLIKTRGQQVTLSCSPISGHRSVSWYQQTPGQGLQFLFEYFSETQRNKGNFPGRFSGRQFSNSRSEMNVSTLELGDSALYLCASSPAINQPQHFGDGTRLSIL.

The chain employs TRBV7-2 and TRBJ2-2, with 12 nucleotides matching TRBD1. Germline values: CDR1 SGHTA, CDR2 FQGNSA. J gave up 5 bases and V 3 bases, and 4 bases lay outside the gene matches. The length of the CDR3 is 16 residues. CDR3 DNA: TGTGCCAGCAGCTTGGGACAGGGGGCGAGGACCGGGGAGCTGTTTTTT. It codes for CASSLGQGARTGELFF.

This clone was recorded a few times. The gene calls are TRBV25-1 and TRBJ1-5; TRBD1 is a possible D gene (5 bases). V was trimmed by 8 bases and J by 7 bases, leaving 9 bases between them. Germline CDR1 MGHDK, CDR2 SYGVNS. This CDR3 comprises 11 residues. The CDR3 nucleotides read TGTGCCAGCGGGGACTTCCAGCCCCAGCATTTT. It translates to CASGDFQPQHF.

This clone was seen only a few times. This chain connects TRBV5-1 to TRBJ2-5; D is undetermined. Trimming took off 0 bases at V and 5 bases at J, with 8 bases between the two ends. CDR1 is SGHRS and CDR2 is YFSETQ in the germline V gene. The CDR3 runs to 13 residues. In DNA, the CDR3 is TGCGCCAGCAGCTTGGCCCAGGCGGAGACCCAGTACTTC. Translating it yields CASSLAQAETQYF.

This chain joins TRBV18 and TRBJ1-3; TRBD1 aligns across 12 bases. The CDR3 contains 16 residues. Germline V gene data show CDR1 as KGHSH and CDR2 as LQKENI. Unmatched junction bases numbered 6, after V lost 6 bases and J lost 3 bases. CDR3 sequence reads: CASSPGTGGNGNTIYF. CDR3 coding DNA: TGTGCCAGCTCTCCCGGGACAGGGGGCAATGGAAACACCATATATTTT.